The 12 T cell receptor beta chains given below trace back to one sample, sequenced in a study of CD8 T cells in Susac syndrome. After extraction with the RNeasy kit, 0.5 to 1 ug of the RNA was reverse transcribed using random hexamers. TCRdb re-analysed the immunoSEQ multiplex PCR reads in MiXCR, keeping a single row per CDR3 protein. This table has 250,000 to 300,000 distinct CDR3 sequences, around 84% appearing once. Sequenced material: CD8+ T cells from PBMCs. These receptors all stem from a human donor with multiple sclerosis.

This clonotype was recorded only once. The chain couples TRBV13 to TRBJ2-5, with 13 bases lining up with TRBD2. Trimming cost V 5 bases and J 1 base; bases outside gene matches: 4. CDR1 PRHDT and CDR2 FYEKMQ come from the germline V gene (reference sequence). CDR3 length: 16 amino acids. The CDR3 reads CASSRGTSGAQETQYF. The CDR3 DNA reads as TGTGCCAGCAGCCGAGGGACTAGCGGGGCCCAAGAGACCCAGTACTTC.

A few counts support this clonotype. The chain has TRBV27 and TRBJ2-7, with 9 bases matching TRBD2. CDR3 size: 15 residues. Germline CDR1 and CDR2: MNHEY and SMNVEV (reference sequence). Germline trimming cut 3 bases from V and 1 base from J; bases unmatched to any gene: 4. The CDR3 region is CASSLSTSGSYEQYF. For the CDR3, the DNA is TGTGCCAGCAGTTTGTCGACTAGCGGATCCTACGAGCAGTACTTC.

The chain recombines TRBV20-1 with TRBJ2-1, with D perhaps TRBD1 or TRBD2 (5 bases each). Germline values: CDR1 DFQATT, CDR2 SNEGSKA (reference sequence). This CDR3 comprises 14 residues. V lost 8 bases and J lost 2, with 16 bases in between. The CDR3 loop reads CSPNGAATYNEQFF. CDR3 bases: TGCAGTCCGAACGGGGCCGCTACCTACAATGAGCAGTTCTTC.

The gene calls are TRBV7-6 and TRBJ1-1, with unresolved D. The V end lost 5 bases, the J end lost 3 bases, and 16 bases lay between the germline ends. The CDR3 covers 15 residues. Germline V CDR1 and CDR2: SGHVS, FNYEAQ. Written as DNA, the CDR3 is TGTGCCAGCAGCACCCGAGACGCTGCATACACTGAAGCTTTCTTT. Translating gives CASSTRDAAYTEAFF.

V usage is TRBV11-1 and J usage is TRBJ2-5; D might be TRBD2 (6 bases). The length of the CDR3 is 20 residues. Trimming cost V 2 bases and J 1 base, with 26 bases left between them. CDR1 and CDR2 from the germline V gene are SGHAT and FQDESV (reference sequence). The CDR3 nucleotides read TGTGCCAGCAGCTTAAATGTAGGCGGGACTTTCGCTACCCCCCAAGAGACCCAGTACTTC. As protein: CASSLNVGGTFATPQETQYF.

The count of this clonotype is one. CDR3 nucleotides: TGTGCCAGCAGCTTCCCAATCGGGGGGCCGACTGAAAAACTGTTTTTT. Translating it yields CASSFPIGGPTEKLFF. V is TRBV7-9 and J is TRBJ1-4; a weak D match, TRBD1 (6 bases). Germline CDR1 and CDR2: SEHNR and FQNEAQ (reference sequence). The CDR3 has 16 amino acids. Trimming took 3 bases from V and 7 from J, leaving 18 bases between them.

The chain uses TRBV14 and TRBJ2-7; 7 bases agree with TRBD2. The CDR3 totals 13 residues. V was clipped by 9 bases and J by 5 bases; unmatched bases: 10. Germline values: CDR1 SGHDN, CDR2 FVKESK. CDR3 in amino acids: CASHWEGRNEQYF. The CDR3 nucleotides read TGTGCCAGTCATTGGGAGGGCAGGAACGAGCAGTACTTC. Using reference TRBV14 and TRBJ2-7 for the parts outside the CDR3, the full variable domain is EAGVTQFPSHSVIEKGQTVTLRCDPISGHDNLYWYRRVMGKEIKFLLHFVKESKQDESGMPNNRFLAERTGGTYSTLKVQPAELEDSGVYFCASHWEGRNEQYFGPGTRLTVT.

This clonotype turned up a few times. V is TRBV10-2 and J is TRBJ2-7, with 7 positions matching TRBD1. Germline V gives CDR1 WSHSY, CDR2 SAAADI. J lost 2 bases, V lost 6 bases, and 4 bases had no gene match. The CDR3 is 13 amino acids. The CDR3 here is CASRPGQTYEQYF. The CDR3 DNA sequence: TGCGCCAGCAGACCGGGACAGACCTACGAGCAGTACTTC.

On this clonotype itself: A much larger clonotype is one base distant, so this may be a read error. The genes are TRBV29-1 and TRBJ2-7; a possible D gene is TRBD2 (7 bases). Germline V gene sequence: CDR1 SQVTM, CDR2 ANQGSEA. This CDR3 is built from 12 residues. Here the CDR3 DNA reads TGCAGCGTTGGGGCAGGGGACTACGAGCGGTACTTC. Amino acids: CSVGAGDYERYF.

This chain connects TRBV5-6 to TRBJ2-3; D may be TRBD1 (6 bases). The CDR3 is 19 amino acids. Trimming left V 0 bases short and J 4 bases short, with 24 bases between. Looked up from germline, CDR1 is SGHDT and CDR2 is YYEEEE. In nucleotides, the CDR3 is TGTGCCAGCAGCTTGGGGTGGGCGGAACAGGGTGAAATGGCAGATACGCAGTATTTT. Protein product: CASSLGWAEQGEMADTQYF.

The chain joins TRBV27 to TRBJ2-5, with unresolved D. This CDR3 comprises 16 residues. CDR1 and CDR2 from the germline V gene are MNHEY and SMNVEV (reference sequence). V was clipped by 4 bases and J by 0 bases, with 15 bases between them. CDR3 in amino acids: CASSSPPRRYQETQYF. In DNA, the CDR3 is TGTGCCAGCAGTTCCCCTCCCAGACGTTACCAAGAGACCCAGTACTTC.

The chain uses TRBV29-1 and TRBJ2-1; 8 positions agree with TRBD2. Germline values: CDR1 SQVTM, CDR2 ANQGSEA. This CDR3 contains 17 residues. V lost 1 base and J lost 3; bases outside the gene matches: 11. The CDR3 DNA reads TGCAGCGTTGAAGGCGTAACTAGCGGACGGCGCTACAATGAGCAGTTCTTC. Its translation is CSVEGVTSGRRYNEQFF.